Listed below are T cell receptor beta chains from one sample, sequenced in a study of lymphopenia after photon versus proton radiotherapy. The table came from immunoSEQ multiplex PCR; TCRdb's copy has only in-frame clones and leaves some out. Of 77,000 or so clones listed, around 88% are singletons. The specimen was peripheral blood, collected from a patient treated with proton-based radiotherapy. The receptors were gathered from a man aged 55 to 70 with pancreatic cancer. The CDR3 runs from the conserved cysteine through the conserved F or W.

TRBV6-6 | CASSYSGGAVDQPQHF
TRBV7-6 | CASSLILGRQGQQFF
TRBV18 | CASSPLQGDQPQHF
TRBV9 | CASKRGLGGGANVLTF
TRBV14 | CASSQRASGRAGGNEQFF
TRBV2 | CASSEGGTYTIYF
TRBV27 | CASRSILRDSAGTQYF
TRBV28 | CASNTLSTDTQYF
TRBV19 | CASRQFSNTEAFF
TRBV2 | CASSEARETEAFF
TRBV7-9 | CASSYLQGTYNEQFF
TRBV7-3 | CASSGGLVGRNEQFF
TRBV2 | CASSEDRANGYTF
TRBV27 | CASSLNRGWGNEQFF
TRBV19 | CASSTGTSGRSYNEQFF
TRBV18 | CASSPGQSTDTQYF
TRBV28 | CASTGPPSGTYEQYF
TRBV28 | CASSLPPGGLGELFF
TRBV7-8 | CASSLGWSSGSMGEQYF
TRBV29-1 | CSVETSGGETQYF
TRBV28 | CASSLGTRGNTIYF
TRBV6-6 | CASRETSGSSDTQYF
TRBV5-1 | CASSLASGSREQYF
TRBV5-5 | CASSEDYEQYF
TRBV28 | CASTTSAVSGVGGEQYF
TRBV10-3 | CAISDRQAHEQYF
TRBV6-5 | CASKQLNYGYTF
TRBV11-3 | CASSLDPGRVEQYF
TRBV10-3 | CAISAKGGVGITGELFF
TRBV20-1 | CSATRDTDYTF
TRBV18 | CASSPRGVPNYGYTF
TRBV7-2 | CASSLAGGPYNEQFF
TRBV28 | CASSTFPRDTQYF
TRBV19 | CASMDRVVEKLFF
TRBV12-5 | CASAAGTSGRLDTQYF
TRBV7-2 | CASSLTLDSRGAQYF
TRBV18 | CASSRSAETQYF